The clone carrying this T cell receptor beta chain was observed a handful of times. This sample is drawn from a study of cytomegalovirus exposure and HLA in healthy donors. For the study at large: From HLA-typed donors, an early data release held tens of millions of unique TCRs.

PCR used 60 Vbeta primers and 13 Jbeta primers. Assay used: immunoSEQ multiplex PCR; TCRdb lists only in-frame clones, some missing. The sample consists of over 110,000 clones, around 80% of them appearing once. The CDR3 runs to 11 residues. Germline lookup yields CDR1 SGHRS and CDR2 YFSETQ. V was shortened by 5 bases and J by 5 bases, with 7 bases between the two germline ends. This clonotype was sampled from a man aged 40-49 years in good health and CMV-seronegative. The V and J genes are TRBV5-1 and TRBJ1-1; no firm D call. The sequenced sample was PBMCs. The CDR3, as DNA: TGCGCCAGCAGTGGGCAAACTGAAGCTTTCTTT. Its protein product is CASSGQTEAFF.